Listed below are T cell receptor beta chains from one sample, sequenced in a study of beta chain features in type 1 diabetes. Clones were read by immunoSEQ multiplex PCR, and TCRdb kept only the in-frame ones, dropping some. The sample includes about 470,000 clones, roughly 31% of them seen just once. The specimen sequenced was naive CD4+ T cells from blood. The origin of the receptors is a man between 18 and 35 years old in good health. CDR3s include the opening cysteine and the closing phenylalanine or tryptophan. Each record gives: D gene, J gene, V gene, CDR3 length, clone size, CDR3 protein, CDR3 DNA. D genes are given only for firm matches. A row's size may be missing; if present it is once, few, many or a size class.

>TRBD2|TRBJ2-2|TRBV29-1|14|-
CSKPGLALVGELFF
TGCAGTAAACCGGGACTAGCTTTGGTCGGGGAGCTGTTTTTT
>TRBD1|TRBJ2-7|TRBV5-6|12|-
CASSGTAYEQYF
TGTGCCAGCAGCGGGACAGCCTACGAGCAGTACTTC
>-|TRBJ2-5|TRBV7-7|13|-
CASSWGREETQYF
TGTGCTAGCAGCTGGGGACGGGAAGAGACCCAGTACTTC
>-|TRBJ1-3|TRBV5-1|14|-
CASSLEGTGNTIYF
TGCGCCAGCAGCTTGGAGGGGACTGGAAACACCATATATTTT
>-|TRBJ2-7|TRBV5-1|16|-
CASSFRTSLHSYEQYF
TGCGCCAGCAGCTTCCGTACTAGCCTGCACTCCTACGAGCAGTACTTC
>TRBD2|TRBJ2-1|TRBV7-2|15|few
CASSRTSGRANEQFF
TGTGCCAGCAGCCGAACTAGCGGGAGGGCCAATGAGCAGTTCTTC
>TRBD2|TRBJ2-1|TRBV25-1|15|-
CASSDSGRAYNEQFF
TGTGCCAGCAGTGATAGCGGGAGGGCCTACAATGAGCAGTTCTTC
>-|TRBJ1-4|TRBV30|13|-
CAWNGYRDEKLFF
TGTGCCTGGAATGGATACAGGGATGAAAAACTGTTTTTT
>TRBD2|TRBJ2-5|TRBV7-3|15|-
CASSLAGVTGETQYF
TGTGCCAGCAGCTTAGCGGGAGTCACGGGAGAGACCCAGTACTTC
>-|TRBJ2-7|TRBV6-5|13|few
CASSQGHLYEQYF
TGTGCCAGCAGCCAGGGACACCTCTACGAGCAGTACTTC
>-|TRBJ2-1|TRBV7-2|15|-
CASSLIPGPYNEQFF
TGTGCCAGCAGCTTAATCCCCGGACCCTACAATGAGCAGTTCTTC
>TRBD2|TRBJ2-1|TRBV27|13|-
CASSLSLGTSGFF
TGTGCCAGCAGTTTATCGTTAGGGACTAGCGGATTCTTC
>TRBD1|TRBJ2-7|TRBV4-1|12|few
CASSQGTGEQYF
TGCGCCAGCAGCCAAGGGACAGGCGAGCAGTACTTC
>-|TRBJ2-7|TRBV19|12|-
CASRKTGHEQYF
TGTGCCAGTAGAAAGACAGGACACGAGCAGTACTTC
>-|TRBJ2-7|TRBV10-3|12|few
CAIRTGPYEQYF
TGTGCCATCAGAACGGGGCCGTACGAGCAGTACTTC
>-|TRBJ2-1|TRBV5-6|15|-
CASSLILVTANEQFF
TGTGCCAGCAGCTTGATTCTGGTGACGGCGAATGAGCAGTTCTTC
>TRBD2|TRBJ2-2|TRBV30|19|few
CAWRKPGLAGSLNTGELFF
TGTGCCTGGAGGAAACCGGGACTAGCGGGATCCTTGAACACCGGGGAGCTGTTTTTT
>-|TRBJ2-1|TRBV18|17|few
CASSPRGRESSYNEQFF
TGTGCCAGCTCACCCCGGGGGCGAGAGAGCTCCTACAATGAGCAGTTCTTC
>TRBD1|TRBJ1-1|TRBV29-1|14|few
CSYTGGRMNTEAFF
TGCAGCTACACAGGGGGGCGGATGAACACTGAAGCTTTCTTT
>TRBD1|TRBJ2-3|TRBV30|12|-
CALGQGTDTQYF
TGTGCCTTAGGACAGGGGACAGATACGCAGTATTTT
>-|TRBJ2-1|TRBV2|14|-
CASSVEGSYNEQFF
TGTGCCAGCAGTGTGGAGGGTTCCTACAATGAGCAGTTCTTC
>-|TRBJ1-4|TRBV20-1|11|-
CSASGREKLFF
TGCAGTGCTAGTGGTCGCGAAAAACTGTTTTTT
>-|TRBJ1-1|TRBV19|13|-
CASTRNMNTEAFF
TGTGCCAGTACGCGGAATATGAACACTGAAGCTTTCTTT
>-|TRBJ2-2|TRBV9|13|-
CASSGMNTGELFF
TGTGCCAGCAGCGGTATGAACACCGGGGAGCTGTTTTTT
>TRBD2|TRBJ2-7|TRBV5-1|14|-
CASSLAAGAYEQYF
TGCGCCAGCAGCTTGGCAGCGGGGGCCTACGAGCAGTACTTC
>-|TRBJ2-1|TRBV6-5|13|-
CASSYTDTGEQFF
TGTGCCAGCAGTTACACCGACACCGGGGAGCAGTTCTTC
>TRBD1|TRBJ1-5|TRBV29-1|14|-
CSVAGTGGGQPQHF
TGCAGCGTTGCCGGGACAGGGGGCGGTCAGCCCCAGCATTTT
>-|TRBJ2-2|TRBV9|15|-
CASSVDVASTGELFF
TGTGCCAGCAGCGTAGACGTGGCATCCACCGGGGAGCTGTTTTTT
>-|TRBJ2-4|TRBV5-4|14|-
CASSSTPLGNIQYF
TGTGCCAGCAGCTCGACCCCTCTGGGTAACATTCAGTACTTC
>TRBD1|TRBJ1-2|TRBV30|13|few
CAWSNRGASGYTF
TGTGCCTGGAGTAACAGGGGGGCGAGTGGCTACACCTTC
>-|TRBJ2-3|TRBV30|11|-
CAWSKSGTQYF
TGTGCCTGGAGTAAGTCGGGTACGCAGTATTTT
>TRBD2|TRBJ2-7|TRBV5-1|14|once
CASRPSGRTGEQYF
TGCGCCAGCAGGCCGAGCGGGAGGACGGGCGAGCAGTACTTC
>-|TRBJ2-3|TRBV18|14|few
CASSPPGATDTQYF
TGTGCCAGCTCACCTCCGGGGGCCACAGATACGCAGTATTTT
>-|TRBJ2-3|TRBV29-1|13|few
CSVVSGGTDTQYF
TGCAGCGTTGTCAGTGGGGGCACAGATACGCAGTATTTT
>-|TRBJ2-7|TRBV28|16|-
CASSSPLGHLSYEQYF
TGTGCCAGCAGTTCCCCGTTGGGGCACCTCTCCTACGAGCAGTACTTC
>-|TRBJ2-3|TRBV7-2|15|few
CASSLEGAVTDTQYF
TGTGCCAGCAGCTTAGAAGGGGCGGTCACAGATACGCAGTATTTT